This entry lists 28 T cell receptor beta chains sequenced from one sample in a study of CD8 T cells in Susac syndrome. The authors reverse transcribed roughly 0.5 to 1 ug RNA with random hexamers. From the immunoSEQ multiplex PCR reads, TCRdb called clonotypes with MiXCR, one entry per CDR3 protein. The sample has over 130,000 distinct CDR3 sequences, 95% seen once. The sample was CD4+ T cells from PBMCs. The source is a human donor with Susac syndrome.

CDR3 nucleotides: TGTGCCAGCTCACCGGGACTCTACGGGGAGCTGTTTTTT. Protein sequence: CASSPGLYGELFF. The chain joins TRBV18 to TRBJ2-2, with D possibly TRBD2 on 6 matching bases. CDR1 KGHSH and CDR2 LQKENI come from the germline V gene. The CDR3 has 13 amino acids. Deletions cut 3 bases from V and 7 bases from J, with 9 bases between.

The rearrangement joins TRBV4-2 to TRBJ2-7, with TRBD2 matching 8 bases. Unmatched junction bases numbered 7, after V lost 0 bases and J lost 0 bases. Germline V gene data show CDR1 as LGHNA and CDR2 as YNFKEQ. The CDR3 sequence is 17 residues long. DNA for the CDR3: TGTGCCAGCAGCCAAGAGACTAGCGCCTCCCACTCCTACGAGCAGTACTTC. This encodes CASSQETSASHSYEQYF.

The chain carries TRBV4-2 and TRBJ1-1; possible D gene TRBD1, 5 bases. This CDR3 spans 15 amino acids. With 1 base removed from V and 3 bases from J, the gap between germline ends came to 12 bases. Germline CDR1 LGHNA, CDR2 YNFKEQ. Written as DNA, the CDR3 is TGTGCCAGCAGCCAAGGCCTAGGCAGGGACACTGAAGCTTTCTTT. Protein: CASSQGLGRDTEAFF.

The chain recombines TRBV2 with TRBJ2-3; D possibly corresponds to TRBD1 (6 bases). The ends were cut back, 2 bases at V and 3 bases at J, with 9 bases in the middle. Germline V gene sequence: CDR1 SNHLY, CDR2 FYNNEI. The CDR3 loop spans 14 amino acids. This CDR3 reads CASSENRETDTQYF. CDR3 DNA: TGTGCCAGCAGTGAAAACAGGGAGACAGATACGCAGTATTTT.

The rearrangement links TRBV25-1 to TRBJ2-7; 10 bases fit TRBD1. Germline assignment: CDR1 MGHDK and CDR2 SYGVNS. The CDR3 has 16 residues. The V segment lost 3 bases and the J segment 2 bases; nucleotides outside the gene matches: 7. The CDR3 DNA follows: TGTGCCAGCAGTGATTCACCCGGGACAGGGGCCTACGAGCAGTACTTC. Protein sequence: CASSDSPGTGAYEQYF.

This rearrangement joins TRBV7-8 to TRBJ1-1, with 10 nucleotides matching TRBD1. With V trimmed by 6 bases and J by 8 bases, 3 bases remained unmatched. Germline V CDR1 and CDR2: SGHVS, FQNEAQ. There are 12 residues in the CDR3. DNA for the CDR3: TGTGCCAGCAGTCGGACAGGGGGAGAAGCTTTCTTT. It codes for CASSRTGGEAFF.

V usage is TRBV9 and J usage is TRBJ2-2; D may be TRBD2 (5 bases). This CDR3 is built from 15 residues. V was cut by 0 bases and J by 6 bases, with 12 bases left in between. CDR1 is SGDLS and CDR2 is YYNGEE in the germline V gene. This CDR3 is CASSVAAARAGELFF. The DNA for the CDR3 is TGTGCCAGCAGCGTAGCGGCGGCGCGGGCCGGGGAGCTGTTTTTT. The entire variable domain, with the rest obtained from reference TRBV9 and TRBJ2-2, is as follows: DSGVTQTPKHLITATGQRVTLRCSPRSGDLSVYWYQQSLDQGLQFLIQYYNGEERAKGNILERFSAQQFPDLHSELNLSSLELGDSALYFCASSVAAARAGELFFGEGSRLTVL.

The chain recombines TRBV12-3 or TRBV12-4 with TRBJ1-6, with TRBD1 matching over 8 bases. V shed 7 bases and J 9 bases; nucleotides not matched to a gene: 8. This CDR3 has 14 amino acids. The CDR3 DNA follows: TGTGCCAGCACCTTCGGGCAGGGGGCTTCACCCCTCCACTTT. The encoded protein is CASTFGQGASPLHF.

This chain links TRBV2 with TRBJ2-7; D is perhaps TRBD2 (6 bases). CDR1 and CDR2 from the germline V gene are SNHLY and FYNNEI. This CDR3 is 12 amino acids long. Trimming pared 8 bases from V and 0 bases from J, leaving 8 bases between. Written as DNA, the CDR3 is TGTGCCAGCGGCGGGGACTCCTACGAGCAGTACTTC. Protein: CASGGDSYEQYF.

The chain employs TRBV20-1 and TRBJ2-7; the D is unclear. This CDR3 region has 13 residues. The V gene's germline CDR1 is DFQATT and CDR2 SNEGSKA (reference sequence). CDR3 sequence reads: CTVGRRSSYEQYF. The CDR3 DNA reads as TGCACAGTTGGCAGGCGGAGCTCCTACGAGCAGTACTTC.

The CDR3 nucleotides read TGCGCCAGCAGCCTCCCCAGGGGAACTGAGCAGTTCTTC. The encoded protein is CASSLPRGTEQFF. V usage is TRBV4-1 and J usage is TRBJ2-1; D is possibly TRBD1 (6 bases). The CDR3 extends over 13 amino acids. The germline gives CDR1 MGHRA, CDR2 YSYEKL. V lost 4 bases and J 9 bases, leaving 13 bases between the germline ends.

The CDR3 DNA sequence: TGTGCCAGCAGTTGGGGACAGGGGTCCTACAATGAGCAGTTCTTC. Protein: CASSWGQGSYNEQFF. This rearrangement joins TRBV12-3 or TRBV12-4 to TRBJ2-1, with TRBD1 matching 10 bases. With 4 bases clipped from V and 1 base from J, the junction kept 1 base outside the gene matches. The CDR3 is made up of 15 amino acids.

V and J are TRBV20-1 and TRBJ1-2; D ambiguous. Trimming removed 1 base from V and 4 bases from J, with 10 bases in between. The CDR3 is 13 residues long. Germline V gene lookup returns CDR1 DFQATT and CDR2 SNEGSKA (reference sequence). Here the CDR3 reads CSARVGSLYGYTF. DNA of the CDR3: TGCAGTGCTAGAGTAGGGTCCCTCTATGGCTACACCTTC.

In the case of this clonotype: A read error may produce the germline difference seen at one junction end. V usage is TRBV5-6 and J usage is TRBJ1-5; 8 bases map to TRBD1. This CDR3 is 16 amino acids long. Per the germline V gene, CDR1 is SGHDT and CDR2 is YYEEEE. For the CDR3, the DNA is TGTGCCAGCAGCTTTCTAGGACAGGGCGGCAAGCAGCCCCAGCATTTT. Amino acids: CASSFLGQGGKQPQHF.

The chain joins TRBV4-1 to TRBJ1-1; 10 nucleotides match TRBD1. The CDR3 spans 16 residues. The germline CDR1 and CDR2 sequences are MGHRA and YSYEKL. Trimming at V came to 4 bases and at J to 4 bases, leaving 9 bases not matched to a gene. The CDR3 DNA follows: TGCGCCAGCAGCCCGGGACAGGGGTCGGGGGGCACTGAAGCTTTCTTT. This gives the protein CASSPGQGSGGTEAFF.

The CDR3 DNA sequence: TGCGCCAGCAGCCAAGACATCGGGCAGAGAGGGGCATACGAGCAGTACTTC. It is translated as CASSQDIGQRGAYEQYF. The rearrangement joins TRBV4-1 to TRBJ2-7; D may be TRBD1 or TRBD2 (5 bases each). The ends were cut back, 0 bases at V and 4 bases at J, with 19 bases in the middle. This CDR3 has 17 residues. Germline CDR1 is MGHRA and CDR2 is YSYEKL.

The chain uses TRBV7-2 and TRBJ1-2; 9 bases are shared with TRBD1. Germline trimming cut 5 bases from V and 6 bases from J; bases unmatched to any gene: 4. The CDR3 consists of 13 residues. The germline V gene encodes CDR1 SGHTA and CDR2 FQGNSA. CDR3: CASSPRQGDGYTF. CDR3 nucleotides: TGTGCCAGCAGCCCCCGACAGGGGGATGGCTACACCTTC.

This chain connects TRBV2 to TRBJ2-5; 8 bases agree with TRBD2. This CDR3 comprises 15 residues. Germline V gene sequence: CDR1 SNHLY, CDR2 FYNNEI. V trimming: 9 bases; J trimming: 5 bases; junction bases outside the gene matches: 14. CDR3 region: CARERSGGDDETQYF. The CDR3 bases are TGTGCCAGGGAGAGGAGCGGGGGCGATGATGAGACCCAGTACTTC.

The J gene is TRBJ2-1, the V gene TRBV5-1, with D perhaps TRBD1 or TRBD2 (5 bases each). The J call is uncertain, as TRBJ2-7 better fits the DNA end. The germline CDR1 and CDR2 sequences are SGHRS and YFSETQ. This CDR3 spans 15 amino acids. Written as DNA, the CDR3 is TGCGCCAGCAGCTCGGGACCAACGGAGGCCTACGAGCAGTACTTC. Its translation: CASSSGPTEAYEQYF.

The genes are TRBV12-3 or TRBV12-4 and TRBJ2-7; 8 nucleotides agree with TRBD2. The CDR3 totals 15 residues. V lost 4 bases, J lost 2 bases, and 7 bases stayed unmatched. The CDR3 loop reads CASSSRGGAAYEQYF. CDR3 in DNA: TGTGCCAGCAGTTCCCGGGGGGGGGCAGCCTACGAGCAGTACTTC.

Only one count was recorded for this clonotype. V gene TRBV29-1 combines with J gene TRBJ2-3; 14 bases align to TRBD2. CDR1 and CDR2 from the germline V gene are SQVTM and ANQGSEA. The CDR3 length is 15 residues. V gave up 5 bases and J gave up 2 bases; unmatched junction bases: 3. The CDR3 loop reads CSVSGLAGATDTQYF. CDR3 sequence (DNA): TGCAGCGTTTCGGGACTAGCGGGGGCCACAGATACGCAGTATTTT.

The V gene is TRBV30, the J gene TRBJ1-5; D remains unclear. Trimming left V 0 bases short and J 2 bases short, with 5 bases between. The CDR3 is 13 amino acids. Germline V lookup: CDR1 GTSNPN, CDR2 SVGIG (reference sequence). CDR3 DNA sequence: TGTGCCTGGAGTGTTGATGGCAATCAGCCCCAGCATTTT. This translates into CAWSVDGNQPQHF. Based on the CDR3 plus reference TRBV30 and TRBJ1-5, the full variable domain is SQTIHQWPATLVQPVGSPLSLECTVEGTSNPNLYWYRQAAGRGLQLLFYSVGIGQISSEVPQNLSASRPQDRQFILSSKKLLLSDSGFYLCAWSVDGNQPQHFGDGTRLSIL.

The chain combines TRBV30 with TRBJ1-1; 8 bases fit TRBD1. Germline CDR1 reads GTSNPN; CDR2 reads SVGIG (reference sequence). V gave up 5 bases and J gave up 6 bases; unmatched junction bases: 8. The CDR3 spans 13 residues. CDR3 in DNA: TGTGCCTGGCACAGGGGGATAAGGGCTGAAGCTTTCTTT. Translating gives CAWHRGIRAEAFF.

This chain joins TRBV7-2 and TRBJ2-1; D gene uncertain. The V gene lost 1 base and the J gene lost 1 base, with 8 bases spanning the gap. CDR3 length: 15 residues. Germline V gene lookup returns CDR1 SGHTA and CDR2 FQGNSA. The CDR3, as DNA: TGTGCCAGCAGCTTAGTGGGCAGATCCTACAATGAGCAGTTCTTC. This codes for CASSLVGRSYNEQFF.

The V call is TRBV13, the J call TRBJ2-7; 7 positions match TRBD1. J gave up 7 bases and V 5 bases, and 14 bases lay outside the gene matches. The length of the CDR3 is 15 residues. Looked up from germline, CDR1 is PRHDT and CDR2 is FYEKMQ (reference sequence). Written as DNA, the CDR3 is TGTGCCAGCAGCGTCCGACAGGGTTTAGGTTGGGAGCAGTACTTC. It translates to CASSVRQGLGWEQYF.

This rearrangement joins TRBV28 to TRBJ1-2; D gene uncertain. CDR1 and CDR2 (germline): MDHEN, SYDVKM. CDR3 size: 12 residues. V was pared by 2 bases and J by 8 bases, with 9 bases between. CDR3 loop: CASSLVGTGYTF. DNA of the CDR3: TGTGCCAGCAGTTTAGTGGGTACGGGCTACACCTTC.

The rearrangement uses TRBV9 and TRBJ2-1; 7 bases are a match to TRBD2. With 4 bases clipped from V and 9 bases from J, the junction kept 7 bases outside the gene matches. In germline, CDR1 is SGDLS, CDR2 YYNGEE. CDR3 size: 13 residues. CDR3 in amino acids: CASSSGLGVEQFF. The DNA for the CDR3 is TGTGCCAGCAGCTCTGGACTAGGAGTTGAGCAGTTCTTC.

The gene calls are TRBV12-3 or TRBV12-4 and TRBJ1-4; D is uncertain. The germline V and J ends were trimmed by 1 base and 5 bases, with 8 bases remaining between them. CDR3 length: 14 amino acids. The chain's CDR3 is CASSLGPVNEKLFF. The DNA for the CDR3 is TGTGCCAGCAGTTTAGGGCCAGTCAATGAAAAACTGTTTTTT.